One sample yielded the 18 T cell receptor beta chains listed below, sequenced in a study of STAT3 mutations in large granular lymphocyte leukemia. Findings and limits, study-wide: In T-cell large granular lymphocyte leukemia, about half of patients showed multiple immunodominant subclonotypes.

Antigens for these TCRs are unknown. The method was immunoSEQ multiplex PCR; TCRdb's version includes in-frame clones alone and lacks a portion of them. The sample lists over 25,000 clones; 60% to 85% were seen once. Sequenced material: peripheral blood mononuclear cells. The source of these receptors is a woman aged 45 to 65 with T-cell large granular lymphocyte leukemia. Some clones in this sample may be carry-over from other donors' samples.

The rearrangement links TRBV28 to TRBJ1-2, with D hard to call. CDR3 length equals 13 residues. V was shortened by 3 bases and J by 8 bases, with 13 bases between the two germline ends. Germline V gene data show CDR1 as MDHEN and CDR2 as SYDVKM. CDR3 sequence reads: CASSLVGSGGYTF. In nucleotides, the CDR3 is TGTGCCAGCAGTTTGGTGGGGTCGGGCGGCTACACCTTC.

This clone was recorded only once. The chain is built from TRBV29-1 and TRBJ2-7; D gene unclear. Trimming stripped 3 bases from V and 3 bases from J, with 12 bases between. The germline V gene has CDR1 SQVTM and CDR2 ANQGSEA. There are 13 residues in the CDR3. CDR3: CSVDGPNYYEQYF. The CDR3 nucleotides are TGCAGCGTTGATGGTCCGAATTACTACGAGCAGTACTTC.

CDR3 residues: CASSPGAQETQYF. CDR3 DNA sequence: TGTGCCAGCTCCCCAGGTGCACAAGAGACCCAGTACTTC. The chain carries TRBV18 and TRBJ2-5; no definite D call. This CDR3 region has 13 residues. The V gene's germline CDR1 is KGHSH and CDR2 LQKENI. The V end lost 6 bases, the J end lost 2 bases, and 10 bases lay between the germline ends.

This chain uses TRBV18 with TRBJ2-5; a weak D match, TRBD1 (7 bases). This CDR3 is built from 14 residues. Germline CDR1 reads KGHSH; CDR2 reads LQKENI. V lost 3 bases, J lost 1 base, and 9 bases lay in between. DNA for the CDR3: TGTGCCAGCTCACCGCGGGACAGCCAAGAGACCCAGTACTTC. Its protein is CASSPRDSQETQYF.

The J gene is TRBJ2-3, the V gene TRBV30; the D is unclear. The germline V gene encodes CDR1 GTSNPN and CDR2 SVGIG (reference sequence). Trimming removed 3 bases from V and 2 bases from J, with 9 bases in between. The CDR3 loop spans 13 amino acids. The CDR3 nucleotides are TGTGCCTGGAGCGCCGACACCACAGATACGCAGTATTTT. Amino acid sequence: CAWSADTTDTQYF.

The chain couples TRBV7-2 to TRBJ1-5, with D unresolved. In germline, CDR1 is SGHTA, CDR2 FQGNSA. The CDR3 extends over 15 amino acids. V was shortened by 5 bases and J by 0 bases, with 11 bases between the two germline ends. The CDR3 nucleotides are TGTGCCAGCAGCCGCCGGGAAGTTAGCAATCAGCCCCAGCATTTT. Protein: CASSRREVSNQPQHF.

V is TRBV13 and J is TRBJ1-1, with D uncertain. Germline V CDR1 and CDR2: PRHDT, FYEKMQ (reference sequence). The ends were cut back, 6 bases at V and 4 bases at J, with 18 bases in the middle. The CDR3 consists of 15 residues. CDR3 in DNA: TGTGCCAGCAGACCCGGTTCTGGGATGATCACTGAAGCTTTCTTT. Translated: CASRPGSGMITEAFF.

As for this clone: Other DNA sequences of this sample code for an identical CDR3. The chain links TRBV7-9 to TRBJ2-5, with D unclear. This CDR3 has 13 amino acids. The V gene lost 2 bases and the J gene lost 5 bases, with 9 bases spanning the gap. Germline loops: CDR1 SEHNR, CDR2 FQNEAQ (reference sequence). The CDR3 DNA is TGTGCCAGCAGCTTAACCTACGGGGAGACCCAGTACTTC. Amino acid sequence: CASSLTYGETQYF.

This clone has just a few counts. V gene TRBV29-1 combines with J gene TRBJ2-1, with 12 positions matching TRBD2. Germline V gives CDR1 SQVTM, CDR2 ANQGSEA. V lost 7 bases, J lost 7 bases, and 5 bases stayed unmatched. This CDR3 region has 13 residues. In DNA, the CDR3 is TGCAGCGGAGGGCTAGCGGGGGGGAATGAGCAGTTCTTC. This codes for CSGGLAGGNEQFF.

Here the CDR3 reads CSVEDPQRELNEQFF. Written as DNA, the CDR3 is TGCAGCGTTGAAGATCCGCAGCGGGAGCTCAATGAGCAGTTCTTC. The V gene is TRBV29-1, the J gene TRBJ2-1, with TRBD2 matching 8 bases. The CDR3 length is 15 residues. The ends lost 0 bases at V and 6 bases at J; junction bases unmatched: 7. Looked up from germline, CDR1 is SQVTM and CDR2 is ANQGSEA.

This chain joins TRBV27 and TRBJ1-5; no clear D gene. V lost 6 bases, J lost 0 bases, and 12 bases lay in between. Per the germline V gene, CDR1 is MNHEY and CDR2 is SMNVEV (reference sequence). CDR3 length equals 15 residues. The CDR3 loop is CASRIIFNSNQPQHF. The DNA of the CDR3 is TGTGCCAGCAGGATCATCTTCAATAGCAATCAGCCCCAGCATTTT.

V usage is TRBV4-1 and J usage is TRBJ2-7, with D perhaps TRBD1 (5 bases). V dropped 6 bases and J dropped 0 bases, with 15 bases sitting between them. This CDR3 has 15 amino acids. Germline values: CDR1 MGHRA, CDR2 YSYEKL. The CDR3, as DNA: TGCGCCAGCAGGACACAGGCAGAGAGCTCCTACGAGCAGTACTTC. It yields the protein CASRTQAESSYEQYF.

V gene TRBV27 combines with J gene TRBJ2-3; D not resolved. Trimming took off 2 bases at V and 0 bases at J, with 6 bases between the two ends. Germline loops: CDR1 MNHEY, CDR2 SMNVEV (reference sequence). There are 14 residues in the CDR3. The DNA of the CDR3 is TGTGCCAGCAGTTTAGGCATTAGCACAGATACGCAGTATTTT. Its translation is CASSLGISTDTQYF.

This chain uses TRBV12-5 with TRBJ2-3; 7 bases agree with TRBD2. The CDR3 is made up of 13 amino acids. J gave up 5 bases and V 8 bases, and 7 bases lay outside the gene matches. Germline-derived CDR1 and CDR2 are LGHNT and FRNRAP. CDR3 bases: TGTGCTAGTTACGGGGGGAGGGGAGATACGCAGTATTTT. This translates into CASYGGRGDTQYF.

The DNA for the CDR3 is TGCGCCAGCAGCTTAACAGGGTTGCAAGAGACCCAGTACTTC. It codes for CASSLTGLQETQYF. This chain links TRBV5-1 with TRBJ2-5; D is perhaps TRBD1 (6 bases). Germline V gene sequence: CDR1 SGHRS, CDR2 YFSETQ. This CDR3 contains 14 residues. Trimming took off 2 bases at V and 2 bases at J, with 10 bases between the two ends.

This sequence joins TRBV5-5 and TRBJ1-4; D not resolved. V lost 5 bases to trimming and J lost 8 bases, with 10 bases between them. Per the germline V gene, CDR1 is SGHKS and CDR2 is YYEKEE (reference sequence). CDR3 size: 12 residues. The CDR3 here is CASSFSWEKLFF. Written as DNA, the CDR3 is TGTGCCAGCAGTTTTAGTTGGGAAAAACTGTTTTTT.

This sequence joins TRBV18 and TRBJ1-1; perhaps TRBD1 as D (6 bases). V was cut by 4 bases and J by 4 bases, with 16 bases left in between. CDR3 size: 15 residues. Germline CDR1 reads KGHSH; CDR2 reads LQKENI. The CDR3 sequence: CASSRGQWTSTEAFF. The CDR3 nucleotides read TGTGCCAGCTCACGTGGACAGTGGACGAGCACTGAAGCTTTCTTT.

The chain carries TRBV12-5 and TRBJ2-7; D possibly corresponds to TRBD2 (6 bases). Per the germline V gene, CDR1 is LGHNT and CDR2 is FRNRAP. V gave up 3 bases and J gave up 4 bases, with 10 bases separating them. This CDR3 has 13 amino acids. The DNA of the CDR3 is TGTGCTAGTGGTTTTGCAGGGACTTACGAGCAGTACTTC. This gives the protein CASGFAGTYEQYF. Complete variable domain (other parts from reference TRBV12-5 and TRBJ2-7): DARVTQTPRHKVTEMGQEVTMRCQPILGHNTVFWYRQTMMQGLELLAYFRNRAPLDDSGMPKDRFSAEMPDATLATLKIQPSEPRDSAVYFCASGFAGTYEQYFGPGTRLTVT.